This is a list of T cell receptor beta chains from one sample in a study of cytomegalovirus exposure and HLA in healthy donors. Profiled with immunoSEQ multiplex PCR; TCRdb holds only in-frame clones, not every one. Of around 150,000 clones listed, approximately 75% are singletons. The sequenced sample consisted of PBMCs. Source of these receptors: a man aged 50 to 60 in good health and CMV-seropositive. The CDR3 runs from the conserved cysteine through the conserved F or W. D genes are given only for firm matches. Only part of the rows carry a size: once, few, many, or a class if the clone is expanded.

clone size,J gene,D gene,V gene,CDR3 DNA,CDR3 protein
-,TRBJ2-3,TRBD2,TRBV6-6,TGTGCCAGCAGCTTTAGCGGGGGGCCCACAGATACGCAGTATTTT,CASSFSGGPTDTQYF
-,TRBJ1-1,-,TRBV9,TGTGCCAGCAGCGTCAGGGATTTGACTGAAGCTTTCTTT,CASSVRDLTEAFF
-,TRBJ2-7,-,TRBV11-2,TGTGCCAGCAGCTTACTCACAGGGTCCGAGCAGTACTTC,CASSLLTGSEQYF
-,TRBJ2-7,-,TRBV5-6,TGTGCCAGCAGCTGGGGGCCGGGGCCGACCTACGAGCAGTACTTC,CASSWGPGPTYEQYF
-,TRBJ2-7,-,TRBV28,TGTGCCAGCAGCAACCTGACGGGCTACGAGCAGTACTTC,CASSNLTGYEQYF
-,TRBJ1-1,-,TRBV5-4,TGTGCCAGCAGCCCCAGGCGGGGGGCGAACACTGAAGCTTTCTTT,CASSPRRGANTEAFF
-,TRBJ1-6,-,TRBV7-8,TGTGCCAGCAGCGGAGTACAGGGATTTTGGGATAATTCACCCCTCCACTTT,CASSGVQGFWDNSPLHF
-,TRBJ2-1,TRBD2,TRBV4-3,TGCGCCAGCAGCCACCCCGGGACTACCTACTACAATGAGCAGTTCTTC,CASSHPGTTYYNEQFF
-,TRBJ2-2,-,TRBV5-1,TGCGCCAGCCTAGGACTTTCCGGGGAGCTGTTTTTT,CASLGLSGELFF
few,TRBJ2-5,TRBD2,TRBV13,TGTGCCAGCAGCTTAGTGAGCGGGGACCCCCAGTACTTC,CASSLVSGDPQYF
-,TRBJ2-7,TRBD1,TRBV28,TGTGCCAGCAGACCCCCTCCGAGGGGACAGGCCCCCTACGAGCAGTACTTC,CASRPPPRGQAPYEQYF
once,TRBJ1-3,-,TRBV28,TGTGCCAGCAGCCCAGGAGGCTCTGGAAACACCATATATTTT,CASSPGGSGNTIYF
few,TRBJ1-2,-,TRBV2,TGTGCCAGCAGTGTTTCACAGGGCTATGGCTACACCTTC,CASSVSQGYGYTF
-,TRBJ1-3,-,TRBV25-1,TGTGCCAGCAGTGAGACCGGGACATGGTACGGAAACACCATATATTTT,CASSETGTWYGNTIYF
-,TRBJ2-6,-,TRBV19,TGTGCCAGTAAACAGGATCACTCTGGGGCCAACGTCCTGACTTTC,CASKQDHSGANVLTF
-,TRBJ1-5,-,TRBV19,TGTGCCAGTAATTCGGTTGGGGGCTTTGAGCCCCAGCATTTT,CASNSVGGFEPQHF
-,TRBJ2-7,-,TRBV11-1,TGTGCCAGCAGCCAAGTGGACAGGCAGTACTTC,CASSQVDRQYF
once,TRBJ1-2,TRBD1,TRBV10-1,TGCGCCAGCAGCGACAGGGGAGACTATGGCTACACCTTC,CASSDRGDYGYTF
-,TRBJ2-7,TRBD2,TRBV6-1,TGTGCCAGCAGCGGGAGGGGCCCTTCAAAAGAGCAGTACTTC,CASSGRGPSKEQYF
few,TRBJ2-2,TRBD1,TRBV4-2,TGTGCCAGCAGCAAAGTACAGGGGGAAGGCGGGGAGCTGTTTTTT,CASSKVQGEGGELFF